Listed below are T cell receptor beta chains from one sample, sequenced in a study of T cells in Graves' hyperthyroidism and ophthalmopathy. TCRdb passed the multiplex PCR reads through MiXCR, listing each CDR3 protein once. The sample records over 300,000 distinct CDR3 sequences, around 15% being singletons. Material: blood. The receptors stem from a woman in her thirties or forties with Graves' ophthalmopathy. Both conserved end residues are part of each CDR3. The D gene is left open where the match is weak. Some rows have no size entry. The others give once, few or many, or a class for an expanded clone.

d_gene: TRBD1; j_gene: TRBJ1-2; v_gene: TRBV12-3/TRBV12-4; abundance: many; CDR3nt: TGTGCCAGCAGTTTAGGGGACAGGGGAACCAACTATGGCTACACCTTC; CDR3aa: CASSLGDRGTNYGYTF
d_gene: .; j_gene: TRBJ2-3; v_gene: TRBV7-9; abundance: .; CDR3nt: TGTGCCAGCAGCTTGGGCAGCCACAGCACAGATACGCAGTATTTT; CDR3aa: CASSLGSHSTDTQYF
d_gene: TRBD1; j_gene: TRBJ1-2; v_gene: TRBV20-1; abundance: .; CDR3nt: TGCAGTGCTAGGCCTGGACAGGGAAACTATGGCCACACCTTC; CDR3aa: CSARPGQGNYGHTF
d_gene: .; j_gene: TRBJ2-1; v_gene: TRBV5-1; abundance: many; CDR3nt: TGCGCCAGCAGCTTGGAGTGGGCAAATGAGCAGTTCTTC; CDR3aa: CASSLEWANEQFF
d_gene: .; j_gene: TRBJ2-5; v_gene: TRBV9; abundance: many; CDR3nt: TGTGCCAGCAGCGAGGGAAGGGGGACTCAGACCCAGTACTTC; CDR3aa: CASSEGRGTQTQYF
d_gene: .; j_gene: TRBJ1-2; v_gene: TRBV19; abundance: .; CDR3nt: TGTGCCAGTAGTTTAAGCAGGGGTCTGGGGAATGGCTACACCTTC; CDR3aa: CASSLSRGLGNGYTF
d_gene: TRBD2; j_gene: TRBJ2-1; v_gene: TRBV10-2; abundance: few; CDR3nt: TGCGCCAGCAGTGAGAATACGGCGGGAGGGATAAATGAGCAGTTCTTC; CDR3aa: CASSENTAGGINEQFF
d_gene: .; j_gene: TRBJ2-7; v_gene: TRBV7-8; abundance: many; CDR3nt: TGTGCCAGCAGCTTCGCAGGCAGGGGCCCCTACGAGCAGTACTTC; CDR3aa: CASSFAGRGPYEQYF
d_gene: .; j_gene: TRBJ1-4; v_gene: TRBV6-2/TRBV6-3; abundance: many; CDR3nt: TGTGCCAGCAGTTACAATATGAGGAAACTGTTTTTT; CDR3aa: CASSYNMRKLFF
d_gene: .; j_gene: TRBJ1-4; v_gene: TRBV27; abundance: many; CDR3nt: TGTGCCAGCAGATCCCCGGGATCAACTAATGAAAAACTGTTTTTT; CDR3aa: CASRSPGSTNEKLFF
d_gene: .; j_gene: TRBJ1-5; v_gene: TRBV19; abundance: .; CDR3nt: TGTGCCAGTAGTATCCGAAATAGCAATCAGCCCCAGCATTTT; CDR3aa: CASSIRNSNQPQHF
d_gene: TRBD2; j_gene: TRBJ2-5; v_gene: TRBV6-1; abundance: .; CDR3nt: TGTGCCAGCAGCAAATATGGGACGGGGGGGGCGAAGAGAGGAACCCAGTACTTC; CDR3aa: CASSKYGTGGAKRGTQYF
d_gene: TRBD2; j_gene: TRBJ2-7; v_gene: TRBV6-1; abundance: many; CDR3nt: TGTGCCAGCACTCCGGACAGGGTTGGGCTAGCGGGAGCCGGCGAGCAGTACTTC; CDR3aa: CASTPDRVGLAGAGEQYF
d_gene: .; j_gene: TRBJ2-5; v_gene: TRBV29-1; abundance: many; CDR3nt: TGCAGCGTCGAACGGTATAGGGAGACCCAGTACTTC; CDR3aa: CSVERYRETQYF
d_gene: TRBD1; j_gene: TRBJ1-4; v_gene: TRBV2; abundance: many; CDR3nt: TGTGCCCAGGGGGAGGGGTTTAATGAAAAACTGTTTTTT; CDR3aa: CAQGEGFNEKLFF
d_gene: TRBD1; j_gene: TRBJ2-4; v_gene: TRBV7-9; abundance: many; CDR3nt: TGTGCCAGCAGCCAAATACAGGGGTCAGAGTACTTC; CDR3aa: CASSQIQGSEYF
d_gene: .; j_gene: TRBJ1-6; v_gene: TRBV20-1; abundance: few; CDR3nt: TGCAGTGCTAGAGATCATAGGGGAGGAAGGAGGAATTCACCCCTCCACTTT; CDR3aa: CSARDHRGGRRNSPLHF
d_gene: TRBD1; j_gene: TRBJ2-5; v_gene: TRBV19; abundance: few; CDR3nt: TGTGCCAGTAGTCCCCTGAGGGGGCTAGAGACCCAGTACTTC; CDR3aa: CASSPLRGLETQYF
d_gene: TRBD1; j_gene: TRBJ2-1; v_gene: TRBV7-9; abundance: few; CDR3nt: TGTGCCAGCAGCCCCGACAGGGGAGGCGGTGAGCAGTTCTTC; CDR3aa: CASSPDRGGGEQFF
d_gene: TRBD1; j_gene: TRBJ1-4; v_gene: TRBV12-3/TRBV12-4; abundance: many; CDR3nt: TGTGCCAGCAGTCCCAGACAGGGTAAGGGCGAAAAACTGTTTTTT; CDR3aa: CASSPRQGKGEKLFF
d_gene: .; j_gene: TRBJ1-2; v_gene: TRBV2; abundance: few; CDR3nt: TGTGCCAGCAGCGACACGATAAAAGCTAACTATGGCTACACCTTC; CDR3aa: CASSDTIKANYGYTF
d_gene: TRBD2; j_gene: TRBJ2-7; v_gene: TRBV15; abundance: many; CDR3nt: TGTGCCACCAGCAGGGGACTAGCGGGAGGGGGCTACGAGCAGTACTTC; CDR3aa: CATSRGLAGGGYEQYF
d_gene: TRBD1; j_gene: TRBJ1-2; v_gene: TRBV20-1; abundance: few; CDR3nt: TGCAGTGTCCCCACAGGGGGCTATGGCTACACCTTC; CDR3aa: CSVPTGGYGYTF
d_gene: .; j_gene: TRBJ2-4; v_gene: TRBV28; abundance: .; CDR3nt: TGTGCCAGCAGTACCGGGACAACGGTTCCGTTAGCCAAAAACATTCAGTACTTC; CDR3aa: CASSTGTTVPLAKNIQYF
d_gene: .; j_gene: TRBJ1-2; v_gene: TRBV2; abundance: many; CDR3nt: TGTGCCAGCAGTGAAGCAGGCTATGGCTACACCTTC; CDR3aa: CASSEAGYGYTF
d_gene: .; j_gene: TRBJ2-3; v_gene: TRBV19; abundance: few; CDR3nt: TGTGCCAGTAGTTCGGGACGTCATAGGGGCACAGATACGCAGTATTTT; CDR3aa: CASSSGRHRGTDTQYF
d_gene: .; j_gene: TRBJ1-1; v_gene: TRBV19; abundance: few; CDR3nt: TGTGCCAGTAGTATGGAGGGCGGGTACACTGAAGCTTTCTTT; CDR3aa: CASSMEGGYTEAFF
d_gene: TRBD1; j_gene: TRBJ1-2; v_gene: TRBV7-2; abundance: many; CDR3nt: TGTGCCAGCAGCCTAAAGAGGACAGGCCACTATGGCTACACCTTC; CDR3aa: CASSLKRTGHYGYTF
d_gene: TRBD1; j_gene: TRBJ1-6; v_gene: TRBV20-1; abundance: once; CDR3nt: TGCAGTGCTAGACCCGACAGGGGGGTCTATAATTCGCCCCTCCACTTT; CDR3aa: CSARPDRGVYNSPLHF
d_gene: TRBD2; j_gene: TRBJ2-3; v_gene: TRBV24-1; abundance: many; CDR3nt: TGTGCCACCAGTGAAACGGGACTAGCGGGGGCGGGTACGCAGTATTTT; CDR3aa: CATSETGLAGAGTQYF
d_gene: TRBD1; j_gene: TRBJ1-5; v_gene: TRBV4-2; abundance: many; CDR3nt: TGTGCCAGCAGCCCCAGACAGGGGGAGAGCAATCAGCCCCAGCATTTT; CDR3aa: CASSPRQGESNQPQHF
d_gene: .; j_gene: TRBJ2-3; v_gene: TRBV12-3/TRBV12-4; abundance: many; CDR3nt: TGTGCCAGCATCGGCGGAGGGGATACGCAGTATTTT; CDR3aa: CASIGGGDTQYF
d_gene: TRBD2; j_gene: TRBJ2-3; v_gene: TRBV9; abundance: few; CDR3nt: TGTGCCAGCAGCCCAACAGCGGGGGGGGGAGGCACAGATACGCAGTATTTT; CDR3aa: CASSPTAGGGGTDTQYF
d_gene: TRBD2; j_gene: TRBJ2-2; v_gene: TRBV19; abundance: .; CDR3nt: TGTGCCAGTTGGAGCGGGGGGTATCCCGGGGAGCTGTTTTTT; CDR3aa: CASWSGGYPGELFF
d_gene: .; j_gene: TRBJ2-3; v_gene: TRBV7-9; abundance: many; CDR3nt: TGTGCCAGCAGCTCCGATAAAAGCACAGATACGCAGTATTTT; CDR3aa: CASSSDKSTDTQYF
d_gene: TRBD2; j_gene: TRBJ2-1; v_gene: TRBV3-1; abundance: .; CDR3nt: TGTGCCAGCAGCCAAGAAAGCGGGAGGGCCGGAGAGCAGTTCTTC; CDR3aa: CASSQESGRAGEQFF
d_gene: .; j_gene: TRBJ2-5; v_gene: TRBV3-1; abundance: .; CDR3nt: TGTGCCAGCAGCCCTACGGATGAAGAGACCCAGTACTTC; CDR3aa: CASSPTDEETQYF
d_gene: .; j_gene: TRBJ2-2; v_gene: TRBV6-5; abundance: .; CDR3nt: TGTGCCAGCAGTGACTCGGCTTCTACCACCGGGGAGCTGTTTTTT; CDR3aa: CASSDSASTTGELFF
d_gene: TRBD2; j_gene: TRBJ2-1; v_gene: TRBV12-3/TRBV12-4; abundance: many; CDR3nt: TGTGCCAGCTTGGGGACTAGCGGGGGGGTAAGCTACAATGAGCAGTTCTTC; CDR3aa: CASLGTSGGVSYNEQFF
d_gene: .; j_gene: TRBJ2-1; v_gene: TRBV10-3; abundance: few; CDR3nt: TGTGCCACTTACACGAGCTCCTACAATGAGCAGTTCTTC; CDR3aa: CATYTSSYNEQFF
d_gene: TRBD2; j_gene: TRBJ2-2; v_gene: TRBV20-1; abundance: .; CDR3nt: TGCAGTGCTAGAGAAACTAGCGGGGTTGGCACCGGGGAGCTGTTTTTT; CDR3aa: CSARETSGVGTGELFF
d_gene: .; j_gene: TRBJ1-1; v_gene: TRBV24-1; abundance: many; CDR3nt: TGTGCCACCAGTGCAGGACCGAACACTGAAGCTTTCTTT; CDR3aa: CATSAGPNTEAFF
d_gene: .; j_gene: TRBJ2-1; v_gene: TRBV24-1; abundance: few; CDR3nt: TGTGCCACCAGTGATTTGCGCCAGGGGATTGGCGATGAGCAGTTCTTC; CDR3aa: CATSDLRQGIGDEQFF
d_gene: .; j_gene: TRBJ1-2; v_gene: TRBV10-3; abundance: few; CDR3nt: TGTGCCATCAGTGATATGTTGGTGACAGCTAACTATGGCTACACCTTC; CDR3aa: CAISDMLVTANYGYTF
d_gene: .; j_gene: TRBJ2-5; v_gene: TRBV20-1; abundance: many; CDR3nt: TGCAGTGCCCAGTGGGCCGGAGTTGAGACCCAGTACTTC; CDR3aa: CSAQWAGVETQYF
d_gene: .; j_gene: TRBJ2-1; v_gene: TRBV2; abundance: many; CDR3nt: TGTGCCAGCAGTGAACTGGCGAATCTTTCGGGAAATGAGCAGTTCTTC; CDR3aa: CASSELANLSGNEQFF
d_gene: .; j_gene: TRBJ1-5; v_gene: TRBV10-2; abundance: many; CDR3nt: TGCGCCAGCAGTTGGGATTTGGGCAATCAGCCCCAGCATTTT; CDR3aa: CASSWDLGNQPQHF
d_gene: .; j_gene: TRBJ2-5; v_gene: TRBV20-1; abundance: .; CDR3nt: TGCAGTGCAACCACGAGCAGGGCCGGGACCCAGTACTTC; CDR3aa: CSATTSRAGTQYF
d_gene: .; j_gene: TRBJ2-5; v_gene: TRBV13; abundance: few; CDR3nt: TGTGCCAGCAGCTTAGCCAGGACCCTGTACCAAGAGACCCAGTACTTC; CDR3aa: CASSLARTLYQETQYF
d_gene: .; j_gene: TRBJ2-2; v_gene: TRBV6-1; abundance: .; CDR3nt: TGTGCCACCCCTAAAAGACGAATACAGGGTCCCCGGGAGCTGTTTTTT; CDR3aa: CATPKRRIQGPRELFF
d_gene: .; j_gene: TRBJ1-1; v_gene: TRBV20-1; abundance: many; CDR3nt: TGCAGTGCTAGAGATGGTAACAGGGTGAACACTGAAGCTTTCTTT; CDR3aa: CSARDGNRVNTEAFF
d_gene: .; j_gene: TRBJ2-1; v_gene: TRBV6-2/TRBV6-3; abundance: many; CDR3nt: TGTGCCAGCAGTTGGGAAGGGGTTGAGCAGTTCTTC; CDR3aa: CASSWEGVEQFF
d_gene: .; j_gene: TRBJ1-6; v_gene: TRBV20-1; abundance: .; CDR3nt: TGCAGTGCTGCCCAGGGAGTCTATAATTCACCCCTCCACTTT; CDR3aa: CSAAQGVYNSPLHF
d_gene: .; j_gene: TRBJ2-3; v_gene: TRBV7-3; abundance: many; CDR3nt: TGTGCCAGCAGTCCCCAAGGTGGGACGGTACCCACAGATACGCAGTATTTT; CDR3aa: CASSPQGGTVPTDTQYF
d_gene: .; j_gene: TRBJ2-1; v_gene: TRBV11-3; abundance: few; CDR3nt: TGTGCCAGCAGTTTCCCCGGGACACACTACAGTGAGCAGTTCTTC; CDR3aa: CASSFPGTHYSEQFF
d_gene: .; j_gene: TRBJ2-3; v_gene: TRBV12-5; abundance: many; CDR3nt: TGTGCTAGTGGTAACCGGACAGAGTGTCGAAATACGCAGTATTTT; CDR3aa: CASGNRTECRNTQYF
d_gene: .; j_gene: TRBJ1-2; v_gene: TRBV5-1; abundance: few; CDR3nt: TGCGCCAGTCGGTGGAGGGAGGATTATGGCTACACCTTC; CDR3aa: CASRWREDYGYTF
d_gene: TRBD1; j_gene: TRBJ1-2; v_gene: TRBV6-2/TRBV6-3; abundance: .; CDR3nt: TGTGCCAGCAGTTCCTTCGGGGACAGGGTTACGTCCTTC; CDR3aa: CASSSFGDRVTSF
d_gene: .; j_gene: TRBJ2-2; v_gene: TRBV7-2; abundance: few; CDR3nt: TGTGCCAGCAGCTTATTCGATGGGCCCACCGGGGAGCTGTTTTTT; CDR3aa: CASSLFDGPTGELFF
d_gene: .; j_gene: TRBJ1-1; v_gene: TRBV20-1; abundance: .; CDR3nt: TGCAGTGCTAGAGACCTCCGCGGGGGACGGGCTGAAGCTTTCTTT; CDR3aa: CSARDLRGGRAEAFF